The next 3 T cell receptor beta chains were all read from a single sample in a study of PD-L1 blockade in urothelial cancer. The assay was immunoSEQ multiplex PCR, and TCRdb's table has in-frame clones only and misses some. The sample has about 82,000 clones; roughly nine tenths are singletons. The source material was PBMCs, sampled around atezolizumab (anti-PD-L1) treatment. The receptors come from an older woman with urothelial cancer.

The chain carries TRBV2 and TRBJ1-1; 9 nucleotides align to TRBD1. Germline V gene sequence: CDR1 SNHLY, CDR2 FYNNEI. The CDR3 is 14 residues long. The J segment lost 8 bases and the V segment lost 7 bases, leaving 11 bases of the junction unmatched. DNA for the CDR3: TGTGCCAGCATGCCGGACAGGGGAGGGGGAGAAGCTTTCTTT. Protein product: CASMPDRGGGEAFF.

V and J are TRBV7-8 and TRBJ2-5; 10 bases line up with TRBD1. The length of the CDR3 is 17 residues. Germline-derived CDR1 and CDR2 are SGHVS and FQNEAQ. V shed 5 bases, J shed 5 bases, and the junction held 14 bases outside the gene matches. This CDR3 is CASSIPGTGATGETQYF. In DNA, the CDR3 is TGTGCCAGCAGCATACCCGGGACAGGGGCGACGGGGGAGACCCAGTACTTC.

The chain couples TRBV30 to TRBJ1-2; D perhaps matches TRBD1 (5 bases). CDR3 length: 16 residues. Trimming cost V 0 bases and J 0 bases, with 14 bases left between them. CDR1 and CDR2 from the germline V gene are GTSNPN and SVGIG (reference sequence). This CDR3 reads CAWSVLTVRANYGYTF. The DNA for the CDR3 is TGTGCCTGGAGTGTTTTGACAGTAAGAGCTAACTATGGCTACACCTTC.